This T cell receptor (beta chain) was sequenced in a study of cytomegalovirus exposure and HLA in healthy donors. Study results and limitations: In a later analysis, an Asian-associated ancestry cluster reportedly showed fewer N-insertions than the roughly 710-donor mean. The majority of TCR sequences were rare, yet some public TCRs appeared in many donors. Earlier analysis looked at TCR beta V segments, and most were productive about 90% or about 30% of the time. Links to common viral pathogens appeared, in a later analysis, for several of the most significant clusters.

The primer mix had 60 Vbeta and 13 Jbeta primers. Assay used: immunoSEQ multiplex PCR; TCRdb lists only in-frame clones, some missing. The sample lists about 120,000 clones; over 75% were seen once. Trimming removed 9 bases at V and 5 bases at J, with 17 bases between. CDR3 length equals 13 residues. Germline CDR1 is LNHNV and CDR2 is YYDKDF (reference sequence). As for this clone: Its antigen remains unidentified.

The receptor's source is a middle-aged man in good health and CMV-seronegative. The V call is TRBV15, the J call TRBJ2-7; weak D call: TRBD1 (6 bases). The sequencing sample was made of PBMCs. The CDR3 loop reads CATDSGTRDEQYF. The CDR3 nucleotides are TGTGCCACGGATTCCGGGACACGCGACGAGCAGTACTTC.